This paragraph covers one T cell receptor (beta chain) sequence. The data were taken from a study of blood T cell repertoires in COVID-19. Study-level background: The study drew acute and convalescent COVID-19 samples from the United States, Italy and Spain. PBMCs, B-cell-depleted T cells, or T cells provided the cDNA or gDNA that made up the material.

CDR1 is MNHEY and CDR2 is SVGAGI in the germline V gene. The CDR3 has 14 residues. V lost 5 bases to trimming and J lost 4 bases; unmatched junction nucleotides: 1. In the authors' workflow: It was from reference gene primer amplification that nucleated cell counts were estimated. The repertoire was sequenced with immunoSEQ multiplex PCR; TCRdb's copy has only in-frame clones and lacks some. V and J calls and clone size follow that table, whereas D and trimming were derived from the DNA. In the table there are roughly 250,000 clones, approximately 91% of which are singletons. Sequences were obtained from peripheral blood. The receptor's source is a woman aged 40 to 49 who had recovered from COVID-19. The genes are TRBV6-5 and TRBJ2-2, with TRBD1 identical over 10 bases. The CDR3: CASSRTGGTGELFF. CDR3 DNA sequence: TGTGCCAGCAGTCGGACAGGGGGCACCGGGGAGCTGTTTTTT.